The present entry profiles one TCR beta chain with its context. Germline CDR1 and CDR2: SGHRS and YFSETQ. Trimming cost V 4 bases and J 3 bases; bases outside gene matches: 3. This CDR3 spans 15 amino acids. This sample stems from a study of cytomegalovirus exposure and HLA in healthy donors. Measured with immunoSEQ multiplex PCR; TCRdb has only the in-frame clones, and not every one. This table has 55,000 to 80,000 clones, roughly 94% appearing once. The chain uses TRBV5-1 and TRBJ2-5; 13 bases match TRBD2. This clonotype originated in a woman aged 18-29 years in good health and CMV-seropositive. Sequenced material: PBMCs. CDR3 DNA: TGCGCCAGCAGCCGCGGACTAGCGGGAGAAGAGACCCAGTACTTC. Protein product: CASSRGLAGEETQYF.